The following is a TCR beta chain sequence with its context. Its antigen is still unknown. Data came from immunoSEQ multiplex PCR; TCRdb stores just in-frame clones and leaves some out. The repertoire has over 70,000 clones, roughly 80% of them found once; the top ten carry around 0.72%. This sample stems from a study of T cell clones after liver transplantation. Study-level information: TCRbeta sequencing after a pre-transplant mixed lymphocyte reaction identified graft-donor-reactive clones, later tracked in post-transplant blood.

V lost 7 bases and J 5 bases, leaving 16 bases between the germline ends. From germline, CDR1 is SGHRS and CDR2 YFSETQ. The CDR3 sequence is 14 residues long. Study-wide results and caveats: Post-transplant time points were not standardized, so conclusions are preliminary.

The material sequenced was CD4+ T cells from blood, taken 12 months after liver transplant. The sequence came from a human patient who received a liver transplant. The graft donor may have given rise to some T cells. The chain combines TRBV5-1 with TRBJ2-1; D may correspond to TRBD1 or TRBD2 (6 bases each). CDR3 protein: CASFEGGTNNEQFF. CDR3 bases: TGCGCCAGCTTCGAGGGCGGGACAAACAATGAGCAGTTCTTC.